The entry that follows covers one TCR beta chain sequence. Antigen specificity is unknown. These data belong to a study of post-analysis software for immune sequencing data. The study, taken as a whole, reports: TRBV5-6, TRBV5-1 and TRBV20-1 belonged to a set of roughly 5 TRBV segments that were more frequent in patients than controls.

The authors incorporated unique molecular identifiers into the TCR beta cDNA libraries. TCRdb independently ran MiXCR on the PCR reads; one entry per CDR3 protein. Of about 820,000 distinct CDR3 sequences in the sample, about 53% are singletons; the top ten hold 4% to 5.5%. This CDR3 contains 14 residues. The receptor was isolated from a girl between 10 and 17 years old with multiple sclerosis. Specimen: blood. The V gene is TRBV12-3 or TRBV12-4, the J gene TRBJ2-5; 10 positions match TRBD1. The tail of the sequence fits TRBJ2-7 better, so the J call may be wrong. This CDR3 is CASRAGTGVYEQYF. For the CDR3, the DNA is TGTGCCAGCAGAGCTGGGACAGGGGTCTACGAGCAGTACTTC.